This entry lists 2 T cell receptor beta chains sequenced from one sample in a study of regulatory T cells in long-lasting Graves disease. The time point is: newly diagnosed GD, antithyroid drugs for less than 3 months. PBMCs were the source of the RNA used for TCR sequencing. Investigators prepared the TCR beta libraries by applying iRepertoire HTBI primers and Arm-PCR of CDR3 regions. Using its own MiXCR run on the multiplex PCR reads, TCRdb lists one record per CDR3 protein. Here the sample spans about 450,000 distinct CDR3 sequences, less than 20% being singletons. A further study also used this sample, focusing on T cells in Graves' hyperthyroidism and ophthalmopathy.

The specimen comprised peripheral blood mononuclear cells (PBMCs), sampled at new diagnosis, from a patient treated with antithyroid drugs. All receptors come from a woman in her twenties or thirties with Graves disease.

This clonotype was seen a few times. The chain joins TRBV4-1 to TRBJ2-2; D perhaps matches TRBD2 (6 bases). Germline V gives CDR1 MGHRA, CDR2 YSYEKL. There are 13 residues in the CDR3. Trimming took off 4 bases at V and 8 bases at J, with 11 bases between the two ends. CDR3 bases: TGCGCCAGCAGCCGTAGCGGAGAGGGGGAGCTGTTTTTT. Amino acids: CASSRSGEGELFF.

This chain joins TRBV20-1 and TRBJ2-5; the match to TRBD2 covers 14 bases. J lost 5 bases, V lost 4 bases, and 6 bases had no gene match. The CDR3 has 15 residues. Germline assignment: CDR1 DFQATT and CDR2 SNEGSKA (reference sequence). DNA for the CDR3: TGCAGTGCTATTTCGGGACTAGCGGGAGTGGAGACCCAGTACTTC. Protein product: CSAISGLAGVETQYF.